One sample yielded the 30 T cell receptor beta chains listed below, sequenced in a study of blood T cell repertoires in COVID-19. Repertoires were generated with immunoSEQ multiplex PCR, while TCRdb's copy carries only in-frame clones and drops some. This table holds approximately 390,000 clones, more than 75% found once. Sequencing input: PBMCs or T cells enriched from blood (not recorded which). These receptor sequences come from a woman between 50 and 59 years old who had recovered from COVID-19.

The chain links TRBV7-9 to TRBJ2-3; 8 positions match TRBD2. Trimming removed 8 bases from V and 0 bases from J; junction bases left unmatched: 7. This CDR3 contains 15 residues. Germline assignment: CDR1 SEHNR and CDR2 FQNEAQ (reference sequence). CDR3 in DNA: TGTGCCAGCCAAGGATTAGCGGGGAGCACAGATACGCAGTATTTT. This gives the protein CASQGLAGSTDTQYF.

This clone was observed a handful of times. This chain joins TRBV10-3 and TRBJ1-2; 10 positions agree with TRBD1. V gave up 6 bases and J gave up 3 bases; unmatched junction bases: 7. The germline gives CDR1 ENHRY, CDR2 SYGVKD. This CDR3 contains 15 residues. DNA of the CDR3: TGTGCCATCAGAGCTTGGACAGGGGGTGACTATGGCTACACCTTC. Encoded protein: CAIRAWTGGDYGYTF.

CDR3 sequence (DNA): TGCGCCAGCAGCGAAAGGGAGTTAGGTGAAGCTTTCTTT. Residues: CASSERELGEAFF. This chain uses TRBV5-1 with TRBJ1-1; no firm D call. V was trimmed by 4 bases and J by 7 bases, leaving 14 bases between them. Germline CDR1 is SGHRS and CDR2 is YFSETQ. The CDR3 contains 13 residues.

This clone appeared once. The CDR3 sequence: CASSRLGLGYNEQFF. The CDR3 nucleotides are TGTGCCAGTAGCCGGCTGGGGCTCGGCTACAATGAGCAGTTCTTC. The chain combines TRBV19 with TRBJ2-1; D possibly corresponds to TRBD1 (5 bases). V was pared by 6 bases and J by 3 bases, with 15 bases between. The CDR3 has 15 residues. CDR1 and CDR2 from the germline V gene are LNHDA and SQIVND (reference sequence).

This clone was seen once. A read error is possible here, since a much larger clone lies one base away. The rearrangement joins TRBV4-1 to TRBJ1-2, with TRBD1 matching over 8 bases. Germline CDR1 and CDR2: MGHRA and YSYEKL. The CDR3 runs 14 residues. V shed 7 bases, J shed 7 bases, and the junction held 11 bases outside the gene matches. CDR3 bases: TGCGCCAGCAACCGGACAGGGCTTTTATCTGGCTACACCTTC. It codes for CASNRTGLLSGYTF.

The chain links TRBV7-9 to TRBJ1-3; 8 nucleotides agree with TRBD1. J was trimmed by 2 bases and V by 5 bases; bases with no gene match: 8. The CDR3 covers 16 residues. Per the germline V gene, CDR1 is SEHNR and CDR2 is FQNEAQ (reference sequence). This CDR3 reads CASSASGGLAGNTIYF. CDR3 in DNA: TGTGCCAGCAGCGCCTCAGGGGGCCTAGCTGGAAACACCATATATTTT. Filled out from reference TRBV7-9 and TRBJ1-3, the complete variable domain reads DTGVSQNPRHKITKRGQNVTFRCDPISEHNRLYWYRQTLGQGPEFLTYFQNEAQLEKSRLLSDRFSAERPKGSFSTLEIQRTEQGDSAMYLCASSASGGLAGNTIYFGEGSWLTVV.

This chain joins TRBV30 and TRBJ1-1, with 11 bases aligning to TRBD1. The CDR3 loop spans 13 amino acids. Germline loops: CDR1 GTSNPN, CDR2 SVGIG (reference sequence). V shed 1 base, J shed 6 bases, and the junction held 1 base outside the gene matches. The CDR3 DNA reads TGTGCCTGGAGTGGGGGACAGGGGGCTGAAGCTTTCTTT. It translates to CAWSGGQGAEAFF.

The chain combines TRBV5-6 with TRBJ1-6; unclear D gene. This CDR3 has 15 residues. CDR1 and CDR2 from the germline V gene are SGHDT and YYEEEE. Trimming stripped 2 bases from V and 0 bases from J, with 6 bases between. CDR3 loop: CASSFYSSYNSPLHF. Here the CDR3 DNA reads TGTGCCAGCAGCTTTTATAGCTCCTATAATTCACCCCTCCACTTT.

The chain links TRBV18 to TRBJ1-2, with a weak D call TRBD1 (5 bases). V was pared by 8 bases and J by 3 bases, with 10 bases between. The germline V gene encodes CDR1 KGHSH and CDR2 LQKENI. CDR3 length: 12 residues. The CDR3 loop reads CASRREDYGYTF. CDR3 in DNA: TGTGCCAGCCGCAGGGAGGACTATGGCTACACCTTC.

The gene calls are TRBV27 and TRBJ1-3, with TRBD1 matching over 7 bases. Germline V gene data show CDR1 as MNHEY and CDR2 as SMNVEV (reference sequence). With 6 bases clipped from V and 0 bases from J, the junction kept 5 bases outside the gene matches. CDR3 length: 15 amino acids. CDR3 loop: CASSTTGDSGNTIYF. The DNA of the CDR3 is TGTGCCAGCAGCACAACAGGGGACTCTGGAAACACCATATATTTT.

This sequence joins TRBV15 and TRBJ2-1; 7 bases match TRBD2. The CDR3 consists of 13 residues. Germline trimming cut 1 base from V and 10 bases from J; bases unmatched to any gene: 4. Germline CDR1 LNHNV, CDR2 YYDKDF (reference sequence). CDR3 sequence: CATSRGGGPEQFF. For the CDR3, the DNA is TGTGCCACCAGCAGAGGGGGGGGACCAGAGCAGTTCTTC.

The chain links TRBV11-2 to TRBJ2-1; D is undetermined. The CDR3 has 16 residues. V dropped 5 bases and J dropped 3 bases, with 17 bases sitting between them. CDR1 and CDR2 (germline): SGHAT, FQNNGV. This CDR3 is CASSQGLGSRYNEQFF. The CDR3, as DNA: TGTGCCAGCAGCCAAGGTCTGGGCAGCCGCTACAATGAGCAGTTCTTC.

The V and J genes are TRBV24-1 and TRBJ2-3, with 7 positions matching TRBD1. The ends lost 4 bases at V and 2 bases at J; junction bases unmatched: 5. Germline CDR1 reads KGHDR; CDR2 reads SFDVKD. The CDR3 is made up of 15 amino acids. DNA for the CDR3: TGTGCCACCAGTGACCCCAGGGGGTACACAGATACGCAGTATTTT. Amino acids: CATSDPRGYTDTQYF.

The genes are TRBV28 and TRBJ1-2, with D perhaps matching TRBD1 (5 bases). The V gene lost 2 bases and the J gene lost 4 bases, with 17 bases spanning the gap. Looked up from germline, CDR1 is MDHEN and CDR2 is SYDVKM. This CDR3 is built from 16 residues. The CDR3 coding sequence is TGTGCCAGCAGTTTAGGCGGCCAGGGCGTAAGCTATGGCTACACCTTC. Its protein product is CASSLGGQGVSYGYTF.

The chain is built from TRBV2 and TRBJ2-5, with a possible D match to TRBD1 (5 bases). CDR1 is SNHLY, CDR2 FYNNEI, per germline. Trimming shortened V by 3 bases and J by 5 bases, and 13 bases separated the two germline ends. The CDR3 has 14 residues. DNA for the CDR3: TGTGCCAGCAGTGACTGGGCAGGGAAGGAGACCCAGTACTTC. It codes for CASSDWAGKETQYF.

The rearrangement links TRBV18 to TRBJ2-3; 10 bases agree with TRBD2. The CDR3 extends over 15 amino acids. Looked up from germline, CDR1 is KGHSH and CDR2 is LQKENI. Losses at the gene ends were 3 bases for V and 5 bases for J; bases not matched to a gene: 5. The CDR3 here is CASSPSSGGGDTQYF. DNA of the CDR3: TGTGCCAGCTCACCGTCCAGCGGGGGGGGAGATACGCAGTATTTT.

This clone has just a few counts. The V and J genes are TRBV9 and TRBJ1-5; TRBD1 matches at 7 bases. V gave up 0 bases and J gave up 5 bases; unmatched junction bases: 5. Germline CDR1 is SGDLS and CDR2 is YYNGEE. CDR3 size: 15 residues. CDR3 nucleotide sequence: TGTGCCAGCAGCGTAGGTCCCAGGGGGGATCAGCCCCAGCATTTT. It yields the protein CASSVGPRGDQPQHF.

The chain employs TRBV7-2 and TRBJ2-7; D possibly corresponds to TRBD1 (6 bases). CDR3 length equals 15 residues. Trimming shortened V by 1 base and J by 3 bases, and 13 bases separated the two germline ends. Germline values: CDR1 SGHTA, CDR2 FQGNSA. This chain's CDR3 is CASSLEQGLGYEQYF. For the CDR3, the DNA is TGTGCCAGCAGCTTAGAACAGGGTTTGGGCTACGAGCAGTACTTC.

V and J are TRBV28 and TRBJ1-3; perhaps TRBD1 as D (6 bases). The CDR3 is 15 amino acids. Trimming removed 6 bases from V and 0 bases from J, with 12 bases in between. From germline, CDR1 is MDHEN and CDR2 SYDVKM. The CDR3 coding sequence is TGTGCCAGCAGCCTGGACAGTAGCTCTGGAAACACCATATATTTT. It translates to CASSLDSSSGNTIYF.

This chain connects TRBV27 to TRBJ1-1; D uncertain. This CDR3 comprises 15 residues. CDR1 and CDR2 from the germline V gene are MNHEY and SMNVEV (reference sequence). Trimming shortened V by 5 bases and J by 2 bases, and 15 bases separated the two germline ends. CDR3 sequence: CASSTEGSPNTEAFF. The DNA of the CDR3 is TGTGCCAGCAGTACTGAAGGGAGCCCCAACACTGAAGCTTTCTTT.

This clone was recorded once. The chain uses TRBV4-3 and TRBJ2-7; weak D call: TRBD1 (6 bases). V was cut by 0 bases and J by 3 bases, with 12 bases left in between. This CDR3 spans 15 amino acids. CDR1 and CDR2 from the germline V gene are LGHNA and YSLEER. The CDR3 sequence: CASSQDNAGDYEQYF. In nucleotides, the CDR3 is TGCGCCAGCAGCCAAGATAACGCAGGGGACTACGAGCAGTACTTC.

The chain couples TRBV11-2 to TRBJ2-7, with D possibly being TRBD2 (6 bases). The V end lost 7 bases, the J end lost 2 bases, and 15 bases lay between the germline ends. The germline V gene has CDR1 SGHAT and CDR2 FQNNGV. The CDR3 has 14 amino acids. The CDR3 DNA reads TGTGCCAGCACGATCGGGGGTCCGGCCTACGAGCAGTACTTC. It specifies CASTIGGPAYEQYF.

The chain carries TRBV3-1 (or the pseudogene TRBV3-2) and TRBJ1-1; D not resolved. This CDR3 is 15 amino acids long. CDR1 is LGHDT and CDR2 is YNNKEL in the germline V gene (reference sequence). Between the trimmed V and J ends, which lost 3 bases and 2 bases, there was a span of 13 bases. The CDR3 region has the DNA TGTGCCAGCAGCCAGCTTAGGAGACCCAACACTGAAGCTTTCTTT. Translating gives CASSQLRRPNTEAFF.

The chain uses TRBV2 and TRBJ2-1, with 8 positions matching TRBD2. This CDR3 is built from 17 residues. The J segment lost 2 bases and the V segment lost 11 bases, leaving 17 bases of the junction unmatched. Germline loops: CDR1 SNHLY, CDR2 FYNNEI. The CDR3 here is CAFKGVSGARTYNEQFF. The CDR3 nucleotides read TGTGCCTTTAAAGGGGTTAGCGGGGCGCGGACCTACAATGAGCAGTTCTTC.

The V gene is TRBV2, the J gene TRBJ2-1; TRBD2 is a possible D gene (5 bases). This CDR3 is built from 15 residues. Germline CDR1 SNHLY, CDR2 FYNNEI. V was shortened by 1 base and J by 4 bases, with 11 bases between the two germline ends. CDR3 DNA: TGTGCCAGCAGTGAAGGCCGGGGAGCATACAATGAGCAGTTCTTC. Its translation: CASSEGRGAYNEQFF.

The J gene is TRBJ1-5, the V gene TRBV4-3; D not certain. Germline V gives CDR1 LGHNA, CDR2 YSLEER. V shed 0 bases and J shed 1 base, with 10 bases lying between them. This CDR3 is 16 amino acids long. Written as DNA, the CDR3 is TGCGCCAGCAGCCAAGATGCTGCGGCGAGCAATCAGCCCCAGCATTTT. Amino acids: CASSQDAAASNQPQHF.

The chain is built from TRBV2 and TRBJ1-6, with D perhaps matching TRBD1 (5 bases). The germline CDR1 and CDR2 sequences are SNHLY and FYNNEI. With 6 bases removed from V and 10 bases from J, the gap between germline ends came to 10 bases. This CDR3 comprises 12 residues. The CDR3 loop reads CASRGEGSPLHF. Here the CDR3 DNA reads TGTGCCAGCAGAGGGGAGGGATCACCCCTCCACTTT.

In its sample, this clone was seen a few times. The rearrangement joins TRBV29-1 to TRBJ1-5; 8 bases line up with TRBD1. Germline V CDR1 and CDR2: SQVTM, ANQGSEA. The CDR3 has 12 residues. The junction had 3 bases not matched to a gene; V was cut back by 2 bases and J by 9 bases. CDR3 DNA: TGCAGCGTTGAATTAGGGACAGGGCCCCAGCATTTT. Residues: CSVELGTGPQHF.

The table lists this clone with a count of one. The CDR3 DNA is TGTGCCAGCAGCCAAGCGGGGGGTTCCTACAATGAGCAGTTCTTC. Protein: CASSQAGGSYNEQFF. This sequence joins TRBV14 and TRBJ2-1, with 7 bases that match TRBD2. The V gene's germline CDR1 is SGHDN and CDR2 FVKESK. Trimming cost V 1 base and J 1 base; bases outside gene matches: 1. The CDR3 totals 15 residues.

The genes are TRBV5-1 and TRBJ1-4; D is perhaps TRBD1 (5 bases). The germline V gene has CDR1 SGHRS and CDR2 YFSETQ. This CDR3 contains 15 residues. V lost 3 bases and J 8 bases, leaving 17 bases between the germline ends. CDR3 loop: CASSSQGSLGEKLFF. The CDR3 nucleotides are TGCGCCAGCAGCTCGCAGGGATCCTTGGGGGAAAAACTGTTTTTT.